This T cell receptor beta chain derives from a study of blood T cell repertoires in COVID-19. TCRdb keeps only in-frame clones here, not all; method: immunoSEQ multiplex PCR. The sample includes a few hundred thousand clones, around 85% of them seen just once. The germline gives CDR1 LNHDA, CDR2 SQIVND (reference sequence). The CDR3 length is 15 residues. The V and J ends lost 4 bases and 4 bases respectively, with 13 bases between them. The clonotype originates from a man in his forties who had recovered from COVID-19. V usage is TRBV19 and J usage is TRBJ2-2, with D perhaps matching TRBD2 (6 bases). The specimen was PBMCs or T cells enriched from blood (not recorded which). This CDR3 is CASSRGGGSTGELFF. The CDR3 DNA follows: TGTGCCAGTAGTAGAGGCGGAGGGAGCACCGGGGAGCTGTTTTTT.